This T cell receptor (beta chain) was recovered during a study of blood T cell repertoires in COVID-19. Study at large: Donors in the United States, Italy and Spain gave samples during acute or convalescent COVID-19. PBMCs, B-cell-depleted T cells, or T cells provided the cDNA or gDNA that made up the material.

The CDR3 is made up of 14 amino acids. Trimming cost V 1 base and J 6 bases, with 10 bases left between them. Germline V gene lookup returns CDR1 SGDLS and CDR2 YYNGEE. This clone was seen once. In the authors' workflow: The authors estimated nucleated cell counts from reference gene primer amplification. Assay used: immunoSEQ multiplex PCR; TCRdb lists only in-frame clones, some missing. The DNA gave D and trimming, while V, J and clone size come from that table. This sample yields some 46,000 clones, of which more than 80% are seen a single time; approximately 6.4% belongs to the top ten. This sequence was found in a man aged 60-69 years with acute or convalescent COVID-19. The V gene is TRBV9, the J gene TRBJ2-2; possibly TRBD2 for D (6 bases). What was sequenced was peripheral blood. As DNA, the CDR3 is TGTGCCAGCAGCGTACGGCGGGAACCCGGGGAGCTGTTTTTT. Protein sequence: CASSVRREPGELFF.